This entry lists 10 T cell receptor beta chains sequenced from one sample in a study of shared clonotypes between healthy human individuals. Some clones are missing from TCRdb's copy, which holds only in-frame ones; the method was immunoSEQ multiplex PCR. The table has about 580,000 clones, roughly 98% seen once. Only CD45RO-negative cells positively selected for CCR7 counted as naive CD8 cells, so terminally differentiated effector memory CD45RA+ cells were excluded. The source material was naive CD8+ T cells sorted from blood. The receptors shown here come from a man younger than 45 in good health.

This clone was observed many times. V is TRBV29-1 and J is TRBJ2-3; 9 bases match TRBD2. Germline V lookup: CDR1 SQVTM, CDR2 ANQGSEA. V gave up 7 bases and J gave up 2 bases; unmatched junction bases: 4. This CDR3 is 13 amino acids long. The CDR3 protein is CSGLAGTTDTQYF. CDR3 DNA sequence: TGCAGCGGGCTAGCGGGAACCACAGATACGCAGTATTTT.

The chain employs TRBV5-5 and TRBJ2-1, with TRBD2 matching 11 bases. V lost 4 bases and J lost 7; bases outside the gene matches: 10. The CDR3 has 16 residues. Per germline, CDR1 SGHKS and CDR2 YYEKEE (reference sequence). This chain's CDR3 is CASSGNSGRAGNEQFF. The CDR3 nucleotides are TGTGCCAGCAGCGGAAATAGCGGGAGGGCCGGGAATGAGCAGTTCTTC.

V is TRBV28 and J is TRBJ1-5, with 7 bases lining up with TRBD1. The J segment lost 7 bases and the V segment lost 6 bases, leaving 12 bases of the junction unmatched. The length of the CDR3 is 15 residues. Germline assignment: CDR1 MDHEN and CDR2 SYDVKM. The CDR3 reads CASSRYRGSGQPQHF. The CDR3 region has the DNA TGTGCCAGCAGCAGATACAGGGGTTCGGGGCAGCCCCAGCATTTT.

The V and J genes are TRBV7-8 and TRBJ1-5, with D hard to call. V was clipped by 5 bases and J by 1 base, with 12 bases between them. Germline V gene data show CDR1 as SGHVS and CDR2 as FQNEAQ. The CDR3 length is 15 residues. In DNA, the CDR3 is TGTGCCAGCAGCCCCCTGGGTGGGAGCAATCAGCCCCAGCATTTT. Translated, it gives CASSPLGGSNQPQHF.

The chain employs TRBV7-9 and TRBJ2-7; D gene unclear. Germline lookup yields CDR1 SEHNR and CDR2 FQNEAQ (reference sequence). V lost 4 bases and J 4 bases, leaving 11 bases between the germline ends. The CDR3 is 13 residues long. CDR3 in DNA: TGTGCCAGCAGCTCCTACGATTCTTACGAGCAGTACTTC. Its protein product is CASSSYDSYEQYF.

V is TRBV27 and J is TRBJ2-7; D may be TRBD2 (5 bases). V was trimmed by 8 bases and J by 1 base, leaving 15 bases between them. There are 14 residues in the CDR3. The germline gives CDR1 MNHEY, CDR2 SMNVEV (reference sequence). The CDR3, as DNA: TGTGCCAGCCGACCCGTACTAGGTTCCTACGAGCAGTACTTC. It encodes CASRPVLGSYEQYF.

V gene TRBV27 combines with J gene TRBJ2-1; possibly TRBD1 for D (5 bases). V was clipped by 0 bases and J by 3 bases, with 30 bases between them. The CDR3 runs to 22 residues. CDR1 MNHEY and CDR2 SMNVEV come from the germline V gene (reference sequence). The CDR3 loop is CASSLSFHPIPGKGVLYNEQFF. The CDR3, as DNA: TGTGCCAGCAGTTTATCGTTTCATCCGATACCAGGGAAAGGGGTGCTCTACAATGAGCAGTTCTTC.

The chain carries TRBV30 and TRBJ2-5, with TRBD2 identical over 8 bases. With 0 bases clipped from V and 5 bases from J, the junction kept 5 bases outside the gene matches. Germline V gene sequence: CDR1 GTSNPN, CDR2 SVGIG (reference sequence). The CDR3 has 14 amino acids. CDR3 sequence reads: CAWSVTSAGETQYF. CDR3 coding DNA: TGTGCCTGGAGTGTGACTAGCGCTGGGGAGACCCAGTACTTC.

The chain combines TRBV30 with TRBJ2-2, with TRBD2 matching 8 bases. CDR1 GTSNPN and CDR2 SVGIG come from the germline V gene (reference sequence). The ends lost 4 bases at V and 4 bases at J; junction bases unmatched: 8. The CDR3 has 15 residues. CDR3 in amino acids: CAWTPGLEGTGELFF. In DNA form, the CDR3 reads TGTGCCTGGACCCCGGGACTAGAAGGCACCGGGGAGCTGTTTTTT. Combining the CDR3 with reference TRBV30 and TRBJ2-2 gives the whole variable domain SQTIHQWPATLVQPVGSPLSLECTVEGTSNPNLYWYRQAAGRGLQLLFYSVGIGQISSEVPQNLSASRPQDRQFILSSKKLLLSDSGFYLCAWTPGLEGTGELFFGEGSRLTVL.

The chain joins TRBV4-2 to TRBJ2-7, with 9 bases that match TRBD1. The CDR3 runs to 14 residues. V lost 4 bases to trimming and J lost 4 bases; unmatched junction nucleotides: 5. Germline lookup yields CDR1 LGHNA and CDR2 YNFKEQ. The CDR3 reads CASSLTGGIYEQYF. CDR3 coding DNA: TGTGCCAGCAGCCTTACAGGGGGCATTTACGAGCAGTACTTC.